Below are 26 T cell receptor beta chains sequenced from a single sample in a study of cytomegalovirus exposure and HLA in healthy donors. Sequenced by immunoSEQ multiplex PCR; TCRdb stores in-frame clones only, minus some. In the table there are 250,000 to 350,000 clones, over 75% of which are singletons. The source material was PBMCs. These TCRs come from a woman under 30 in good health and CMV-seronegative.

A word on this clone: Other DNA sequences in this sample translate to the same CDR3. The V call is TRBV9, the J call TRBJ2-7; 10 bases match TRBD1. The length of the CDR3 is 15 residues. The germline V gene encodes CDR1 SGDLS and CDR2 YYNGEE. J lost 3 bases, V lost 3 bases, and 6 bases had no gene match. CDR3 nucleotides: TGTGCCAGCAGCGCCGCCGGGACAGGGGACTACGAGCAGTACTTC. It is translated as CASSAAGTGDYEQYF.

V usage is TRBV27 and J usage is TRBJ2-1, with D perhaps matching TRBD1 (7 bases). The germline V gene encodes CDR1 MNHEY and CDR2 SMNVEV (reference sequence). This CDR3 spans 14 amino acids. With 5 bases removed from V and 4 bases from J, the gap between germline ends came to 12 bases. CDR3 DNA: TGTGCCAGCAGTCGGGCGGGACAGTACAATGAGCAGTTCTTC. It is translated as CASSRAGQYNEQFF.

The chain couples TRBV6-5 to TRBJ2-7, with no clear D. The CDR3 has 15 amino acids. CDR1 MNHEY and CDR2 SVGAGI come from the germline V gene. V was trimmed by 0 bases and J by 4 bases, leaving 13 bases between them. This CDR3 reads CASSYSSSDAYEQYF. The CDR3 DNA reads TGTGCCAGCAGTTACTCGAGCAGCGATGCTTACGAGCAGTACTTC.

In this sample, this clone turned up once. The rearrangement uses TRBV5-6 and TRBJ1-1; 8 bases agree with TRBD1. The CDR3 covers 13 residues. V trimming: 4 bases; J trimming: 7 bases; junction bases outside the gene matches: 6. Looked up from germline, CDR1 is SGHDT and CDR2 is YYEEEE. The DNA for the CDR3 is TGTGCCAGCAGCACCGGGACAGGCTATGAAGCTTTCTTT. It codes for CASSTGTGYEAFF.

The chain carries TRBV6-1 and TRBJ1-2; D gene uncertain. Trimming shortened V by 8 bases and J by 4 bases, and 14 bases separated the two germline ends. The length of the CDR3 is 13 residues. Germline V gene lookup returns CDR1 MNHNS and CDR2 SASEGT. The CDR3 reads CASVGPGSYGYTF. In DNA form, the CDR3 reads TGTGCCAGCGTCGGTCCGGGAAGCTATGGCTACACCTTC.

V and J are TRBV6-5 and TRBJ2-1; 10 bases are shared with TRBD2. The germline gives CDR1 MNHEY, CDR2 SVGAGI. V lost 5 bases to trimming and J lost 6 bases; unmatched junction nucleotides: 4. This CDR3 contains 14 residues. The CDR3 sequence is CASSPSGSRNEQFF. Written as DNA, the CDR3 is TGTGCCAGCAGTCCTAGCGGGAGTCGCAATGAGCAGTTCTTC.

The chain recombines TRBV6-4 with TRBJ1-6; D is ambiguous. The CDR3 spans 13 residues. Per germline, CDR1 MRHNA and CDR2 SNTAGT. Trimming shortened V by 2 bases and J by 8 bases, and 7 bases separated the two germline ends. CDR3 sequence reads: CASSDVSDSPLHF. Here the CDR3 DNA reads TGTGCCAGCAGTGACGTTTCAGATTCACCCCTCCACTTT.

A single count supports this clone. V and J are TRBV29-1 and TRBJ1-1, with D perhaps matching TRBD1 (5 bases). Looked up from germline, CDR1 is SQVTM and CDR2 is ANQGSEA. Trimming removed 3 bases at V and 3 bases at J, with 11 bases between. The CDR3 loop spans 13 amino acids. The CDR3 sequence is CSVDEGADTEAFF. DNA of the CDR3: TGCAGCGTTGATGAAGGGGCGGACACTGAAGCTTTCTTT.

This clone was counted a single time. CDR3 amino acids: CASSRHSGGGTEAFF. DNA for the CDR3: TGCGCCAGCAGCAGGCACTCCGGGGGTGGCACTGAAGCTTTCTTT. The J gene is TRBJ1-1, the V gene TRBV5-1; the D gene is possibly TRBD1 (5 bases). The CDR3 runs 15 residues. Per germline, CDR1 SGHRS and CDR2 YFSETQ. V was trimmed by 4 bases and J by 4 bases, leaving 17 bases between them.

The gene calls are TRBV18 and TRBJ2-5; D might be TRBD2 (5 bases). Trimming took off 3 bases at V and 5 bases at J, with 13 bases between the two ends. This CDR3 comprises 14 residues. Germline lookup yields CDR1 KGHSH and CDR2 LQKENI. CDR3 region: CASSPPSGDETQYF. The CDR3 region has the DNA TGTGCCAGCTCACCTCCGTCCGGGGATGAGACCCAGTACTTC.

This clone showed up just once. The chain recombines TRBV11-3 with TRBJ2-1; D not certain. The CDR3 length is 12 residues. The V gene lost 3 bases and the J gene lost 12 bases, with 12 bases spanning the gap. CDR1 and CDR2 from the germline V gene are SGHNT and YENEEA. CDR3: CASSFRGSGQFF. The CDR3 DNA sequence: TGTGCCAGCAGCTTCCGTGGATCAGGGCAGTTCTTC.

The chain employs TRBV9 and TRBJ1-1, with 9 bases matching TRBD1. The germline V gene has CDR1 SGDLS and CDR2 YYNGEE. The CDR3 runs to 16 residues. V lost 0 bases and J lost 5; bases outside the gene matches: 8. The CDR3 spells CASSVVGTGRQTEAFF. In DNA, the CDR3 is TGTGCCAGCAGCGTAGTGGGGACAGGGAGGCAAACTGAAGCTTTCTTT.

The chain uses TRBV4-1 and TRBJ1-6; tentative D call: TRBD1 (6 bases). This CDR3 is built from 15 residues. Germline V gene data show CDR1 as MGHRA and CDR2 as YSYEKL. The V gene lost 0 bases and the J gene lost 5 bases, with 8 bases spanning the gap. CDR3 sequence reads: CASSQEQGHNSPLHF. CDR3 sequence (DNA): TGCGCCAGCAGCCAAGAACAGGGCCATAATTCACCCCTCCACTTT.

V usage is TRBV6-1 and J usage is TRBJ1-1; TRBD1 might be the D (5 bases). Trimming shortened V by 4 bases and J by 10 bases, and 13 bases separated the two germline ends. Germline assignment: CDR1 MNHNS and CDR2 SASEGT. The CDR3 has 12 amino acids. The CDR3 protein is CASSGQRVGAFF. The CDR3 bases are TGTGCCAGCAGTGGACAGCGAGTAGGAGCTTTCTTT.

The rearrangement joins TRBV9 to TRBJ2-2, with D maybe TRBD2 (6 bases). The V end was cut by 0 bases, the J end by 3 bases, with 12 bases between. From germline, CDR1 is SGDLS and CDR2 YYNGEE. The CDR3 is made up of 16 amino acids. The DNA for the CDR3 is TGTGCCAGCAGCGTAGACCCAGCGGGCGACACCGGGGAGCTGTTTTTT. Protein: CASSVDPAGDTGELFF.

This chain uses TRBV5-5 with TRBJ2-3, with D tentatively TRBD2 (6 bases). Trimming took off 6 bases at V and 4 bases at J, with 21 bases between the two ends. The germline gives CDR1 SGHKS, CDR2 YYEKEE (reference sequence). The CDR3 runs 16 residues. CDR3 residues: CASTPGRGSIADTQYF. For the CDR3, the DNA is TGTGCCAGCACCCCCGGGCGGGGATCAATCGCAGATACGCAGTATTTT.

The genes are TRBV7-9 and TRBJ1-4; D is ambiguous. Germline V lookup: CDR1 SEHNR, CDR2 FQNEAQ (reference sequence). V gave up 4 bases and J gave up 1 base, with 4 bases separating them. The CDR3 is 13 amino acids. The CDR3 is CASSYKTNEKLFF. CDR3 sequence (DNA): TGTGCCAGCAGCTATAAAACTAATGAAAAACTGTTTTTT.

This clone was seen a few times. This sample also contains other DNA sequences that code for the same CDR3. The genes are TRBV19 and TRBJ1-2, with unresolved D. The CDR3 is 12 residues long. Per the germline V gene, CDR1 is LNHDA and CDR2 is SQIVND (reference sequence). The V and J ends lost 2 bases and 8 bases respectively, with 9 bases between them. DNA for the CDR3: TGTGCCAGTAGTATACCCGCAGGCGGCTACACCTTC. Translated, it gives CASSIPAGGYTF.

The CDR3 loop reads CASGLVLGRGQQEQYF. CDR3 coding DNA: TGTGCTAGTGGTTTGGTACTCGGCAGGGGGCAGCAAGAGCAGTACTTC. The rearrangement joins TRBV12-5 to TRBJ2-7; TRBD1 aligns across 8 bases. Germline V gene lookup returns CDR1 LGHNT and CDR2 FRNRAP. V lost 0 bases and J lost 7; bases outside the gene matches: 11. The CDR3 runs to 16 residues.

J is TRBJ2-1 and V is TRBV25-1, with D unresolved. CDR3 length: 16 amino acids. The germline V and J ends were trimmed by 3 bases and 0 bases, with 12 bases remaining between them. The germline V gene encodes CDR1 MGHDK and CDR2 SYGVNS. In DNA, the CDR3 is TGTGCCAGCAGTGATACCCCCTCGAGCTCCTACAATGAGCAGTTCTTC. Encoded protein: CASSDTPSSSYNEQFF. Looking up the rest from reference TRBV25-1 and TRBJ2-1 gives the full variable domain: EADIYQTPRYLVIGTGKKITLECSQTMGHDKMYWYQQDPGMELHLIHYSYGVNSTEKGDLSSESTVSRIRTEHFPLTLESARPSHTSQYLCASSDTPSSSYNEQFFGPGTRLTVL.

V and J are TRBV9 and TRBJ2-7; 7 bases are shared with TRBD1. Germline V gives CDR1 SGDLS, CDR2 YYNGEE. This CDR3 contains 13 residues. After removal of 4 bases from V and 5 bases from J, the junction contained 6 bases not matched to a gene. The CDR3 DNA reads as TGTGCCAGCAGCCGAGAGACAGGGAACGAGCAGTACTTC. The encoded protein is CASSRETGNEQYF.

The CDR3 sequence is CASSFQTTRSYEQYF. The DNA of the CDR3 is TGTGCCAGCAGTTTCCAGACAACCCGATCCTACGAGCAGTACTTC. V and J are TRBV28 and TRBJ2-7; D call uncertain. The germline V gene encodes CDR1 MDHEN and CDR2 SYDVKM. The V end lost 3 bases, the J end lost 1 base, and 13 bases lay between the germline ends. The CDR3 sequence is 15 residues long.

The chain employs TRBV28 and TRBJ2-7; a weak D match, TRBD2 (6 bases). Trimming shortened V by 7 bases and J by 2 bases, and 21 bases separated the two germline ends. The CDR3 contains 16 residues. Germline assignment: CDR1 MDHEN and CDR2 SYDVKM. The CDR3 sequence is CASTPPGVLRAYEQYF. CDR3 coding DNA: TGTGCCAGCACCCCTCCGGGAGTCCTTAGGGCCTACGAGCAGTACTTC. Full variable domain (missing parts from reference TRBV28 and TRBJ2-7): DVKVTQSSRYLVKRTGEKVFLECVQDMDHENMFWYRQDPGLGLRLIYFSYDVKMKEKGDIPEGYSVSREKKERFSLILESASTNQTSMYLCASTPPGVLRAYEQYFGPGTRLTVT.

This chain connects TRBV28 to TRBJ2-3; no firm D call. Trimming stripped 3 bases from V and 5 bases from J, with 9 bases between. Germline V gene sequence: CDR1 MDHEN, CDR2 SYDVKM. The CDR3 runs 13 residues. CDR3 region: CASSFPPVDTQYF. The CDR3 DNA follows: TGTGCCAGCAGTTTCCCCCCCGTAGATACGCAGTATTTT.

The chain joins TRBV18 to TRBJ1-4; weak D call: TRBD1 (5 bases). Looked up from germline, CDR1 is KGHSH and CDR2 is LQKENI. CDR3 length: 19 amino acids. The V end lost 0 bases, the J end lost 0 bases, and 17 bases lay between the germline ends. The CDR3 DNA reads TGTGCCAGCTCACCACCGGGACTCCCAGGGATTGCAACTAATGAAAAACTGTTTTTT. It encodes CASSPPGLPGIATNEKLFF. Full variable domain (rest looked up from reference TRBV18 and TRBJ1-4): NAGVMQNPRHLVRRRGQEARLRCSPMKGHSHVYWYRQLPEEGLKFMVYLQKENIIDESGMPKERFSAEFPKEGPSILRIQQVVRGDSAAYFCASSPPGLPGIATNEKLFFGSGTQLSVL.

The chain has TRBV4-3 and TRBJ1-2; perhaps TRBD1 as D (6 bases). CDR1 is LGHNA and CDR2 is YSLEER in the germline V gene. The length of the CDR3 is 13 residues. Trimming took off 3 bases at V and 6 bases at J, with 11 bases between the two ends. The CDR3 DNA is TGCGCCAGCAGCCACTATTCAGGGGATGGCTACACCTTC. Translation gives CASSHYSGDGYTF.